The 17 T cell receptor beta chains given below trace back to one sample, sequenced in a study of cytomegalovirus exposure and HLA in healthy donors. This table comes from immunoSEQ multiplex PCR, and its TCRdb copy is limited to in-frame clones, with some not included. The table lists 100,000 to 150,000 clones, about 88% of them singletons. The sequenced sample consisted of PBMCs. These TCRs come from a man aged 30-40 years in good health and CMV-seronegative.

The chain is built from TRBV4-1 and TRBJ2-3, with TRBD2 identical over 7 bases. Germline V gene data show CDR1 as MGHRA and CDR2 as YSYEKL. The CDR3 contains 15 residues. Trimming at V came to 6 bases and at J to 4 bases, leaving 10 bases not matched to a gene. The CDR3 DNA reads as TGCGCCAGCAGGACGATCTCTAGCGGCGCAGATACGCAGTATTTT. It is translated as CASRTISSGADTQYF.

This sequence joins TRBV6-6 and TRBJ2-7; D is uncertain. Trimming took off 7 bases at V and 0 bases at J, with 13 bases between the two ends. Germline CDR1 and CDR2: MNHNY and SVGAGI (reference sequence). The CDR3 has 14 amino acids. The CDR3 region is CASTPPPVSYEQYF. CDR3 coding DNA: TGTGCCAGCACTCCCCCCCCCGTCTCCTACGAGCAGTACTTC.

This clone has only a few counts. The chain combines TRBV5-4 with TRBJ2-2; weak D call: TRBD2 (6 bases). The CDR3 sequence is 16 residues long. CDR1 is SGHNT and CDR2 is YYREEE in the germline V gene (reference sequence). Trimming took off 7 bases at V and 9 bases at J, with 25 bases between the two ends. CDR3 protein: CASGPGGTLLHRELFF. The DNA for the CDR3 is TGTGCCAGCGGACCAGGAGGGACTCTGCTTCACCGGGAGCTGTTTTTT.

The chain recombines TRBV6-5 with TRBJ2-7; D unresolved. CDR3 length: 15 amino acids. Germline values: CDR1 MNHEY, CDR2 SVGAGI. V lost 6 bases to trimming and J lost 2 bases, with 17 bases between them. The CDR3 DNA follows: TGTGCCAGCAGAGCCCAGGAACTTGGTGCCTACGAGCAGTACTTC. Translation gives CASRAQELGAYEQYF.

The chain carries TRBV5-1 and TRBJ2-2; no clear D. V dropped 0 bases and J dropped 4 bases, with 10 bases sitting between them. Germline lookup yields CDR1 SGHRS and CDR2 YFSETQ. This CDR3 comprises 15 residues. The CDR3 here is CASSLAAAVTGELFF. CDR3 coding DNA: TGCGCCAGCAGCTTGGCCGCGGCGGTCACCGGGGAGCTGTTTTTT.

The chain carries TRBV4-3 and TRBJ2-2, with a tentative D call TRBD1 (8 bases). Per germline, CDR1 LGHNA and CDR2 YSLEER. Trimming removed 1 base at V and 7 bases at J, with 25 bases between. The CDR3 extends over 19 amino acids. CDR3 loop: CASSQGGGPGGIVNGELFF. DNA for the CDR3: TGCGCCAGCAGCCAAGGGGGAGGGCCAGGGGGCATCGTTAACGGGGAGCTGTTTTTT.

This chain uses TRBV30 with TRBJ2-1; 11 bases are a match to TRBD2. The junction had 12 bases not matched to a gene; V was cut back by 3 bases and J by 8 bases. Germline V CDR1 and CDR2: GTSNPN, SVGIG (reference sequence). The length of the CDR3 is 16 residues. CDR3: CAWRRTSGSLGYEQFF. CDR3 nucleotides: TGTGCCTGGAGGCGAACTAGCGGGAGCCTAGGGTATGAGCAGTTCTTC.

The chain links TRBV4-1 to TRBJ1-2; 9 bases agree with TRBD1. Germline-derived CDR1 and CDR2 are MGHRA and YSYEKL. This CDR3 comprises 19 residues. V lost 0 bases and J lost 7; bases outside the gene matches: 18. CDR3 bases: TGCGCCAGCAGCCAAGATTCGGGGGCCGACAGGGGGAAATCCTCTGGCTACACCTTC. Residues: CASSQDSGADRGKSSGYTF.

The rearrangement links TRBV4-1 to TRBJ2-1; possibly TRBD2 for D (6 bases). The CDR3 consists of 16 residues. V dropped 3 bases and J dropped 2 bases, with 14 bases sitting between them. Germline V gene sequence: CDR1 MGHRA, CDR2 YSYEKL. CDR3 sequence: CASSHPRDFPYNEQFF. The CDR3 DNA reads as TGCGCCAGCAGCCACCCCCGGGACTTTCCCTACAATGAGCAGTTCTTC.

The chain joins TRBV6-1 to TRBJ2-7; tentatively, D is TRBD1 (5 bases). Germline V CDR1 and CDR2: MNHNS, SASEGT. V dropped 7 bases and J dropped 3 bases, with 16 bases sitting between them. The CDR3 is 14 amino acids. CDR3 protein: CASMVGATLYEQYF. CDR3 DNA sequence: TGTGCCAGCATGGTAGGGGCGACTCTCTACGAGCAGTACTTC.

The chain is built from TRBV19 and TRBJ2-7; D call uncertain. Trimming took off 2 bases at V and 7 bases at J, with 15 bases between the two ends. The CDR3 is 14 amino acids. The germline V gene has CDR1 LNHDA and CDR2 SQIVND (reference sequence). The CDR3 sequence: CASSIRGHFREQYF. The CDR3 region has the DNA TGTGCCAGTAGTATAAGAGGCCACTTTAGGGAGCAGTACTTC. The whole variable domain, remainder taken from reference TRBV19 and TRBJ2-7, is DGGITQSPKYLFRKEGQNVTLSCEQNLNHDAMYWYRQDPGQGLRLIYYSQIVNDFQKGDIAEGYSVSREKKESFPLTVTSAQKNPTAFYLCASSIRGHFREQYFGPGTRLTVT.

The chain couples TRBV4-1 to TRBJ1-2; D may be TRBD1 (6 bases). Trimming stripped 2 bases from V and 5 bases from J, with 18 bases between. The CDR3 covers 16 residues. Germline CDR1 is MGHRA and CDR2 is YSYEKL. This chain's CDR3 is CASSQTELGGAYGYTF. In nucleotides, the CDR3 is TGCGCCAGCAGCCAAACAGAATTGGGGGGGGCGTATGGCTACACCTTC.

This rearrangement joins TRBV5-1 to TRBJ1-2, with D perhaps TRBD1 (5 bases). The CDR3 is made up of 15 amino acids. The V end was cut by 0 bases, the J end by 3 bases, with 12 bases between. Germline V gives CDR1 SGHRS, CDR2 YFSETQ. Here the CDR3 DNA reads TGCGCCAGCAGCTTGGCTGGATCGGGGGACTATGGCTACACCTTC. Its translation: CASSLAGSGDYGYTF. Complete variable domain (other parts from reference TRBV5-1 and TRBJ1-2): KAGVTQTPRYLIKTRGQQVTLSCSPISGHRSVSWYQQTPGQGLQFLFEYFSETQRNKGNFPGRFSGRQFSNSRSEMNVSTLELGDSALYLCASSLAGSGDYGYTFGSGTRLTVV.

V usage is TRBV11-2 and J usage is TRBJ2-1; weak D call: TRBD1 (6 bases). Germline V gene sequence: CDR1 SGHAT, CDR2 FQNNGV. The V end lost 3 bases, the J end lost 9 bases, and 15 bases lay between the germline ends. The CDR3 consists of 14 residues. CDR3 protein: CASSFLAQGSEQFF. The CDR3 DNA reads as TGTGCCAGCAGCTTTCTCGCCCAGGGGAGTGAGCAGTTCTTC. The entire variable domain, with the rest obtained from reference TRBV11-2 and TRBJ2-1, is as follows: EAGVAQSPRYKIIEKRQSVAFWCNPISGHATLYWYQQILGQGPKLLIQFQNNGVVDDSQLPKDRFSAERLKGVDSTLKIQPAKLEDSAVYLCASSFLAQGSEQFFGPGTRLTVL.

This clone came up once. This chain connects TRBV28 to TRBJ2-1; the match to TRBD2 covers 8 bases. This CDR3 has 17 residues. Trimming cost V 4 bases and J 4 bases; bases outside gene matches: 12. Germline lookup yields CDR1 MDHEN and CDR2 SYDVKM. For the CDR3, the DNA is TGTGCCAGCAGTTACGGTCTAGCGGGCTACTTATACAATGAGCAGTTCTTC. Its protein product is CASSYGLAGYLYNEQFF.

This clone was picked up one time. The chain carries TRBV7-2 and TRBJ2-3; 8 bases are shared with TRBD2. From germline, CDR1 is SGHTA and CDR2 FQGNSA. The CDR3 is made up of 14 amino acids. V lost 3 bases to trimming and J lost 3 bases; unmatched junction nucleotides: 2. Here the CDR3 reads CASSFGGRTDTQYF. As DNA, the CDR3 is TGTGCCAGCAGCTTTGGCGGGAGGACAGATACGCAGTATTTT.

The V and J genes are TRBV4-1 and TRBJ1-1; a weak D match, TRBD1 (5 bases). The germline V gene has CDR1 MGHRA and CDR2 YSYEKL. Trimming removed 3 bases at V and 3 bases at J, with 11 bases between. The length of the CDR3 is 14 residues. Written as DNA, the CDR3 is TGCGCCAGCAGCCAGAAAAGGGGCTACACTGAAGCTTTCTTT. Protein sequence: CASSQKRGYTEAFF.